This T cell receptor beta chain was found in a study of human T cells and chemical hapten exposure. This clonotype was seen a handful of times. The germline V gene has CDR1 SEHNR and CDR2 FQNEAQ (reference sequence). The CDR3 consists of 15 residues. Trimming shortened V by 5 bases and J by 3 bases, and 13 bases separated the two germline ends. As processed by the authors: A per-sample median of about 96,000 TCRs was observed, with a range of roughly 20,000 to 690,600. TCRdb ran MiXCR on the RACE reads and lists one entry per CDR3 protein. The V and J calls come from TCRdb's annotation, not from the publication. This table holds fewer than 100,000 distinct CDR3 sequences, about an eighth found once. Time point noted: patch test 1, 2 weeks after DPC sensitization. Treatment: therapeutic diphenylcyclopropenone sensitization with weekly scalp DPC.

Sample: whole blood, taken in connection with sensitization to the hapten diphenylcyclopropenone (DPC). This clonotype was sampled from a woman aged 40 to 50 with alopecia areata. Some clones in this sample may be carry-over from other donors' samples. The chain couples TRBV7-9 to TRBJ1-4, with D perhaps matching TRBD1 (6 bases). The CDR3 region is CASSRQGSANEKLFF. The CDR3 DNA follows: TGTGCCAGCAGCCGTCAGGGGTCCGCTAATGAAAAACTGTTTTTT.